Described below is a single T cell receptor (beta chain) sequence and its context. This entry is derived from a study of blood T cell repertoires in COVID-19. The overall study: Samples came from the United States, Italy and Spain, spanning acute and convalescent COVID-19. T cells, B-cell-depleted T cells, or PBMCs provided the cDNA or gDNA that served as material.

As processed by the authors: Estimation of nucleated cell counts was performed using reference gene primer amplification. Produced via immunoSEQ multiplex PCR; TCRdb's table is partial and in-frame only. V, J and clone size are those of that table, while D and trimming were read from the DNA. The sample contains 100,000 to 150,000 clones, about 88% of which appear only once. The CDR3 runs 15 residues. Germline V lookup: CDR1 MNHNY, CDR2 SVGAGI (reference sequence). V shed 5 bases, J shed 6 bases, and the junction held 10 bases outside the gene matches. This TCR was sampled from a woman of 80 years or more with acute or convalescent COVID-19. Sequenced material: peripheral blood. The V and J genes are TRBV6-6 and TRBJ1-5; TRBD1 aligns across 7 bases. CDR3 residues: CASSLGQAGVQPQHF. The CDR3, as DNA: TGTGCCAGCAGTCTCGGACAGGCCGGGGTTCAGCCCCAGCATTTT.